This TCR beta chain was documented in a study of multiple sclerosis patients with progressive multifocal leukoencephalopathy. A remark on this clone: No antigen is known for it.

Clones were read by immunoSEQ multiplex PCR, and TCRdb kept only the in-frame ones, dropping some. Found here are 25,000 to 30,000 clones, around 90% of them singletons; the top ten hold approximately 1%. Time point specified: before natalizumab initiation. Before the first natalizumab infusion, T0 blood samples were taken. This CDR3 region has 14 residues. Germline lookup yields CDR1 MNHEY and CDR2 SMNVEV (reference sequence). The V and J ends lost 2 bases and 4 bases respectively, with 9 bases between them. Study-wide results and caveats: Expanded clones at PML onset predated and persisted through natalizumab therapy. TRBV and TRBJ usage showed no common pattern when PML developed.

The receptor's source is a human donor with multiple sclerosis. V usage is TRBV27 and J usage is TRBJ1-3; possible D gene TRBD1, 5 bases. The sequencing sample was made of PBMCs. The CDR3 DNA is TGTGCCAGCAGTTTACAGGGAAGGGGAAACACCATATATTTT. Translating it yields CASSLQGRGNTIYF.